The T cell receptor beta chain described here comes from a study of blood T cell repertoires in COVID-19. The CDR3 runs to 14 residues. CDR1 is SGDLS and CDR2 is YYNGEE in the germline V gene. Trimming removed 4 bases from V and 6 bases from J; junction bases left unmatched: 6. Assay used: immunoSEQ multiplex PCR; TCRdb lists only in-frame clones, some missing. Of a few hundred thousand clones listed, roughly 86% are singletons. The V gene is TRBV9, the J gene TRBJ2-2; 7 nucleotides match TRBD2. The sample consisted of peripheral blood. The receptor was isolated from a woman aged 50 to 65 with acute or convalescent COVID-19. Written as DNA, the CDR3 is TGTGCCAGCAGCCCCCGACTAGCAGCCGGGGAGCTGTTTTTT. This encodes CASSPRLAAGELFF.